Following are 25 T cell receptor beta chains from one sample sequenced in a study of identical twins. Each CDR3 protein is one row after TCRdb ran MiXCR on the 5' RACE reads. The data hold about 240,000 distinct CDR3 sequences, with 10% to 13% observed a single time. The sequencing sample was made of memory T cells sorted from blood. The origin of the receptors is a man aged 45-65 years in good health.

This clonotype showed up many times. This chain connects TRBV4-3 to TRBJ1-3; TRBD1 aligns across 10 bases. CDR3 size: 15 residues. Trimming removed 6 bases from V and 2 bases from J; junction bases left unmatched: 4. Germline values: CDR1 LGHNA, CDR2 YSLEER. The CDR3 reads CASSSGTGAGNTIYF. In DNA form, the CDR3 reads TGCGCCAGCAGTTCCGGGACAGGGGCTGGAAACACCATATATTTT.

Many counts were recorded for this clonotype. The chain carries TRBV20-1 and TRBJ1-6; D is undetermined. Trimming left V 0 bases short and J 1 base short, with 7 bases between. CDR3 length equals 15 residues. CDR1 and CDR2 (germline): DFQATT, SNEGSKA (reference sequence). CDR3 sequence reads: CSARELGSYNSPLHF. CDR3 bases: TGCAGTGCTAGAGAGTTAGGTTCCTATAATTCACCCCTCCACTTT.

At least ten counts were recorded for this clonotype. The chain links TRBV20-1 to TRBJ2-7; no clear D. Germline values: CDR1 DFQATT, CDR2 SNEGSKA (reference sequence). CDR3 length: 12 residues. V dropped 6 bases and J dropped 5 bases, with 14 bases sitting between them. This chain's CDR3 is CSATATGNEQYF. The CDR3 DNA reads TGCAGTGCCACGGCGACTGGGAACGAGCAGTACTTC.

The chain uses TRBV28 and TRBJ2-1; 9 bases align to TRBD1. CDR3 length: 15 amino acids. Trimming removed 5 bases from V and 9 bases from J; junction bases left unmatched: 11. Germline V gene data show CDR1 as MDHEN and CDR2 as SYDVKM. CDR3 region: CASSPGGQGQREQFF. Written as DNA, the CDR3 is TGTGCCAGCAGTCCCGGGGGACAGGGCCAGCGTGAGCAGTTCTTC. Using reference TRBV28 and TRBJ2-1 for the parts outside the CDR3, the full variable domain is DVKVTQSSRYLVKRTGEKVFLECVQDMDHENMFWYRQDPGLGLRLIYFSYDVKMKEKGDIPEGYSVSREKKERFSLILESASTNQTSMYLCASSPGGQGQREQFFGPGTRLTVL.

This clonotype has a handful of counts. This chain connects TRBV7-9 to TRBJ2-5; D unresolved. Trimming stripped 1 base from V and 5 bases from J, with 8 bases between. In germline, CDR1 is SEHNR, CDR2 FQNEAQ (reference sequence). This CDR3 region has 13 residues. The CDR3 region is CASSLDSGETQYF. The CDR3, as DNA: TGTGCCAGCAGCTTAGATTCCGGTGAGACCCAGTACTTC.

The chain is built from TRBV20-1 and TRBJ2-7; TRBD2 aligns across 11 bases. This CDR3 has 15 amino acids. Per germline, CDR1 DFQATT and CDR2 SNEGSKA (reference sequence). J gave up 2 bases and V 3 bases, and 6 bases lay outside the gene matches. In nucleotides, the CDR3 is TGCAGTGCTAGTGGATTAGCGGGAGGGACCTACGAGCAGTACTTC. Protein product: CSASGLAGGTYEQYF.

In this sample, this clonotype turned up many times. In DNA form, the CDR3 reads TGTGCCAGCAGTCAACTAGCGGGAGCATACGAGCAGTACTTC. As protein: CASSQLAGAYEQYF. The rearrangement links TRBV28 to TRBJ2-7, with 11 bases identical to TRBD2. The germline CDR1 and CDR2 sequences are MDHEN and SYDVKM. Losses at the gene ends were 5 bases for V and 4 bases for J; bases not matched to a gene: 4. CDR3 size: 14 residues. Using reference TRBV28 and TRBJ2-7 for the parts outside the CDR3, the full variable domain is DVKVTQSSRYLVKRTGEKVFLECVQDMDHENMFWYRQDPGLGLRLIYFSYDVKMKEKGDIPEGYSVSREKKERFSLILESASTNQTSMYLCASSQLAGAYEQYFGPGTRLTVT.

The chain is built from TRBV7-6 and TRBJ2-3; a possible D gene is TRBD2 (6 bases). The CDR3 runs to 18 residues. The V end was cut by 0 bases, the J end by 0 bases, with 16 bases between. Germline CDR1 and CDR2: SGHVS and FNYEAQ. The CDR3 nucleotides read TGTGCCAGCAGCTTAGCTCTAGCGTCTAAACTAAGCACAGATACGCAGTATTTT. It codes for CASSLALASKLSTDTQYF.

The sample holds many counts of this clonotype. The rearrangement uses TRBV4-3 and TRBJ2-1, with no clear D. The CDR3 is made up of 17 amino acids. Germline assignment: CDR1 LGHNA and CDR2 YSLEER. Trimming stripped 0 bases from V and 6 bases from J, with 18 bases between. CDR3 in amino acids: CASSQDHLRTIPNEQFF. The CDR3 DNA sequence: TGCGCCAGCAGCCAAGATCACTTGCGTACCATCCCCAATGAGCAGTTCTTC.

This clonotype was detected a few times. The CDR3 here is CASTPSLFLYF. CDR3 in DNA: TGTGCCAGCACCCCGTCCCTTTTCCTGTACTTC. This chain connects TRBV12-3 or TRBV12-4 to TRBJ2-7, with no clear D. V gave up 7 bases and J gave up 12 bases, with 16 bases separating them. This CDR3 has 11 residues.

This clonotype was observed a few times. The chain links TRBV2 to TRBJ2-7; D assignment may be TRBD1 or TRBD2 (5 bases each). Germline loops: CDR1 SNHLY, CDR2 FYNNEI. CDR3 length equals 14 residues. V was shortened by 6 bases and J by 5 bases, with 17 bases between the two germline ends. Here the CDR3 reads CASRAGTAANEQYF. CDR3 coding DNA: TGTGCCAGCAGAGCCGGGACCGCGGCCAACGAGCAGTACTTC.

This clonotype occurred many times. The chain employs TRBV6-1 and TRBJ1-1; D ambiguous. CDR3 length: 15 amino acids. Trimming stripped 8 bases from V and 1 base from J, with 17 bases between. Germline V CDR1 and CDR2: MNHNS, SASEGT. The CDR3, as DNA: TGTGCCAGCGCCACCGGTACAAGGTCGAACACTGAAGCTTTCTTT. Protein sequence: CASATGTRSNTEAFF.

This clonotype was seen many times. The chain carries TRBV12-3 or TRBV12-4 and TRBJ1-2; D gene uncertain. Trimming removed 6 bases from V and 0 bases from J, with 5 bases in between. This CDR3 region has 12 residues. CDR3 nucleotides: TGTGCCAGCAGCCGAGCTAACTATGGCTACACCTTC. It specifies CASSRANYGYTF.

This clonotype was observed a few times. The chain carries TRBV2 and TRBJ1-1; possible D gene TRBD1, 6 bases. Germline assignment: CDR1 SNHLY and CDR2 FYNNEI. The CDR3 has 14 residues. V lost 6 bases, J lost 5 bases, and 16 bases lay in between. The CDR3 coding sequence is TGTGCCAGCAGGGGGACGGGGGCCGGGACTGAAGCTTTCTTT. It yields the protein CASRGTGAGTEAFF.

This clonotype has more than one count but fewer than ten. The CDR3 sequence: CASTPGSLRTEAFF. CDR3 coding DNA: TGTGCCAGCACCCCGGGGTCCCTCCGGACTGAAGCTTTCTTT. The chain links TRBV6-1 to TRBJ1-1; D unclear. CDR3 length: 14 amino acids. Trimming took off 7 bases at V and 5 bases at J, with 17 bases between the two ends. Germline CDR1 reads MNHNS; CDR2 reads SASEGT.

There are a few counts of this clonotype. J is TRBJ1-2 and V is TRBV2; D possibly corresponds to TRBD1 (6 bases). The CDR3 contains 15 residues. The ends were cut back, 4 bases at V and 4 bases at J, with 16 bases in the middle. Germline V CDR1 and CDR2: SNHLY, FYNNEI. The CDR3 DNA sequence: TGTGCCAGCAGTGGACAGGTTTCAGGTTCCTATGGCTACACCTTC. It codes for CASSGQVSGSYGYTF.

This clonotype was picked up many times. V is TRBV7-2 and J is TRBJ2-3; the D gene is possibly TRBD1 (6 bases). Germline V gene data show CDR1 as SGHTA and CDR2 as FQGNSA. Trimming took off 4 bases at V and 0 bases at J, with 14 bases between the two ends. There are 16 residues in the CDR3. The CDR3 region has the DNA TGTGCCAGCAGCTCCCTTCCGGGACAAAGCACAGATACGCAGTATTTT. Translated: CASSSLPGQSTDTQYF.

V is TRBV12-3 or TRBV12-4 and J is TRBJ1-5, with D possibly matching TRBD1 (5 bases). V was pared by 7 bases and J by 5 bases, with 18 bases between. The CDR3 is 15 residues long. The DNA for the CDR3 is TGTGCCAGCAACACGATGGGGGGGACGGATCAGCCCCAGCATTTT. As protein: CASNTMGGTDQPQHF.

The V gene is TRBV28, the J gene TRBJ1-2; D gene uncertain. The V end lost 5 bases, the J end lost 0 bases, and 10 bases lay between the germline ends. The germline V gene encodes CDR1 MDHEN and CDR2 SYDVKM. The CDR3 is 14 amino acids. The CDR3, as DNA: TGTGCCAGCAGTGAGGGAAGATCTAACTATGGCTACACCTTC. Its translation: CASSEGRSNYGYTF.

This clonotype was seen more than once but under ten times. The V gene is TRBV20-1, the J gene TRBJ2-7; TRBD1 is a possible D gene (6 bases). This CDR3 is built from 13 residues. The germline V gene encodes CDR1 DFQATT and CDR2 SNEGSKA (reference sequence). CDR3: CSVKGDTYYEQYF. In nucleotides, the CDR3 is TGCAGCGTTAAAGGGGACACCTACTACGAGCAGTACTTC.

At least ten counts were recorded for this clonotype. V and J are TRBV6-1 and TRBJ2-6, with D possibly matching TRBD1 (5 bases). Trimming stripped 6 bases from V and 0 bases from J, with 12 bases between. The V gene's germline CDR1 is MNHNS and CDR2 SASEGT. The CDR3 has 16 residues. In nucleotides, the CDR3 is TGTGCCAGCAGGACAGAGTCTAGCTCTGGGGCCAACGTCCTGACTTTC. This translates into CASRTESSSGANVLTF.

This clonotype occurred many times. The chain recombines TRBV20-1 with TRBJ2-3; no definite D call. The CDR3 totals 16 residues. CDR1 and CDR2 from the germline V gene are DFQATT and SNEGSKA (reference sequence). V was pared by 3 bases and J by 3 bases, with 19 bases between. In nucleotides, the CDR3 is TGCAGTGCTAGGAGGAGTCATTGGATGCAGACAGATACGCAGTATTTT. As protein: CSARRSHWMQTDTQYF.

This clonotype was recorded at least ten times. The rearrangement joins TRBV20-1 to TRBJ2-1; D is perhaps TRBD1 (5 bases). The CDR3 totals 16 residues. The germline V gene has CDR1 DFQATT and CDR2 SNEGSKA (reference sequence). Trimming removed 0 bases at V and 9 bases at J, with 21 bases between. CDR3 DNA sequence: TGCAGTGCTAGAGATTTGGCAGGGAACACCCGCCCTGAGCAGTTCTTC. Protein product: CSARDLAGNTRPEQFF.

This clonotype appeared many times. V gene TRBV4-2 combines with J gene TRBJ2-7, with D maybe TRBD2 (5 bases). The germline V gene has CDR1 LGHNA and CDR2 YNFKEQ. Trimming took 4 bases from V and 5 from J, leaving 9 bases between them. The CDR3 has 12 amino acids. The CDR3 coding sequence is TGTGCCAGCAGCCGGGCCGGGAACGAGCAGTACTTC. Amino acids: CASSRAGNEQYF.

Details on this clonotype: A much bigger clone sits one base away, suggesting this may be a read error. The V gene is TRBV6-5, the J gene TRBJ1-6; D unresolved. Germline V gene lookup returns CDR1 MNHEY and CDR2 SVGAGI. V shed 0 bases and J shed 10 bases, with 16 bases lying between them. The CDR3 runs 16 residues. The CDR3 nucleotides read TGTGCCAGCAGTTACTCCGACCCAAAGGCCGGATCACCCCTCCACTTT. This translates into CASSYSDPKAGSPLHF.